This T cell receptor (beta chain) appears in the sequencing data of a study of graft-versus-host responses after intestinal transplantation. Sequencing used immunoSEQ multiplex PCR; TCRdb keeps in-frame clones, though not all of them. The sample has about 86,000 clones; roughly 90% are singletons. CDR1 is SNHLY and CDR2 is FYNNEI in the germline V gene. V dropped 8 bases and J dropped 5 bases, with 12 bases sitting between them. The CDR3 sequence is 12 residues long. Remarks on this clone: Its antigen is unidentified.

The specimen was unstimulated CD4+ T cells sorted from spleen or lymph node cells, collected before transplant. The chain uses TRBV2 and TRBJ1-1; D is uncertain. This receptor was identified in a human donor who was the organ donor for an intestinal transplant. The CDR3 DNA follows: TGTGCCAGCCTTCGATGGGCGACTGAAGCTTTCTTT. This sequence encodes CASLRWATEAFF.